A single sample gave rise to the 17 T cell receptor beta chains below, sequenced in a study of cytomegalovirus exposure and HLA in healthy donors (dated by TCRdb to the late 2010s). The library was produced with the immunoSEQ multiplex PCR assay. The multiplex PCR relied on a mix of 60 forward primers for TCR Vbeta segments and 13 reverse primers for TCR Jbeta segments. TCRdb took over this immuneACCESS table, retaining in-frame rearrangements with V and J assigned. Such tables are incomplete; in checked studies, under half of the missing clones stem from an unresolved V gene, and the remainder is unexplained. The sample profile shows some 120,000 clones; around 75% of them were found once. 1.6% of the sample goes to the ten largest clones. The sequencing sample was made of PBMCs. Receptor source: a woman aged 18-29 years in good health and CMV-seronegative.

The chain uses TRBV15 and TRBJ2-6, with D possibly being TRBD2 (6 bases). V lost 0 bases to trimming and J lost 2 bases, with 8 bases between them. Looked up from germline, CDR1 is LNHNV and CDR2 is YYDKDF (reference sequence). The CDR3 runs to 16 residues. The CDR3 sequence is CATSREWGAGANVLTF. The CDR3 region has the DNA TGTGCCACCAGCAGAGAATGGGGGGCTGGGGCCAACGTCCTGACTTTC.

The J gene is TRBJ1-1, the V gene TRBV7-3, with a weak D call TRBD1 (5 bases). The V end was cut by 0 bases, the J end by 6 bases, with 5 bases between. This CDR3 has 12 residues. The V gene's germline CDR1 is SGHTA and CDR2 FQGTGA. The CDR3 DNA is TGTGCCAGCAGCTTAACAGGGGCTGAAGCTTTCTTT. As protein: CASSLTGAEAFF. Combining the CDR3 with reference TRBV7-3 and TRBJ1-1 gives the whole variable domain GAGVSQTPSNKVTEKGKYVELRCDPISGHTALYWYRQSLGQGPEFLIYFQGTGAADDSGLPNDRFFAVRPEGSVSTLKIQRTERGDSAVYLCASSLTGAEAFFGQGTRLTVV.

The chain is built from TRBV6-5 and TRBJ2-1; 7 positions match TRBD2. V trimming: 0 bases; J trimming: 8 bases; junction bases outside the gene matches: 7. Germline V gene data show CDR1 as MNHEY and CDR2 as SVGAGI. There are 15 residues in the CDR3. CDR3 DNA: TGTGCCAGCAGTTACTCTACCGGGACTAACGATGAGCAGTTCTTC. Translated, it gives CASSYSTGTNDEQFF.

V and J are TRBV4-1 and TRBJ2-2, with 10 bases lining up with TRBD1. CDR1 is MGHRA, CDR2 YSYEKL, per germline. The J segment lost 4 bases and the V segment lost 0 bases, leaving 14 bases of the junction unmatched. CDR3 length equals 20 residues. CDR3 region: CASSQDVFDRDRGRTGELFF. The CDR3 bases are TGCGCCAGCAGCCAAGATGTTTTCGATCGGGACAGGGGACGCACCGGGGAGCTGTTTTTT.

Only one count was recorded for this clone. The chain is built from TRBV6-1 and TRBJ2-7; TRBD1 agrees at 9 bases. The length of the CDR3 is 14 residues. Germline trimming cut 9 bases from V and 3 bases from J; bases unmatched to any gene: 9. Germline CDR1 MNHNS, CDR2 SASEGT. For the CDR3, the DNA is TGTGCCAGTACGGCGGGACAGGGTGTCTACGAGCAGTACTTC. Its translation: CASTAGQGVYEQYF.

V gene TRBV5-6 combines with J gene TRBJ2-3, with D possibly matching TRBD1 (5 bases). CDR1 is SGHDT, CDR2 YYEEEE, per germline. The CDR3 extends over 16 amino acids. V lost 4 bases and J 4 bases, leaving 19 bases between the germline ends. CDR3 region: CASSGDRTLDPDTQYF. CDR3 bases: TGTGCCAGCAGCGGTGACAGAACCTTAGACCCAGATACGCAGTATTTT.

The gene calls are TRBV7-9 and TRBJ1-3; TRBD1 matches 8 bases. V shed 5 bases and J 3 bases; nucleotides not matched to a gene: 9. CDR3 length equals 16 residues. CDR1 and CDR2 (germline): SEHNR, FQNEAQ (reference sequence). The CDR3 region has the DNA TGTGCCAGCAGCCCCCCGACAGGGGATCTTGGAAACACCATATATTTT. It yields the protein CASSPPTGDLGNTIYF.

This chain uses TRBV29-1 with TRBJ2-5; D gene uncertain. The germline CDR1 and CDR2 sequences are SQVTM and ANQGSEA. The CDR3 has 13 residues. V was trimmed by 0 bases and J by 4 bases, leaving 9 bases between them. The CDR3 region is CSVEELTGETQYF. The CDR3 coding sequence is TGCAGCGTTGAAGAGTTGACGGGAGAGACCCAGTACTTC.

V and J are TRBV20-1 and TRBJ2-1; no clear D gene. CDR1 DFQATT and CDR2 SNEGSKA come from the germline V gene (reference sequence). CDR3 length equals 11 residues. Trimming left V 6 bases short and J 8 bases short, with 11 bases between. The CDR3 nucleotides are TGCAGTGCACCGAAGGCGGATGAGCAGTTCTTC. It encodes CSAPKADEQFF.

The rearrangement links TRBV7-8 to TRBJ2-1, with D possibly being TRBD1 (6 bases). The CDR3 contains 16 residues. CDR1 is SGHVS and CDR2 is FQNEAQ in the germline V gene. With 5 bases removed from V and 4 bases from J, the gap between germline ends came to 18 bases. In nucleotides, the CDR3 is TGTGCCAGCAGCCCCGGAGTGGGGACAAATTACAATGAGCAGTTCTTC. It translates to CASSPGVGTNYNEQFF.

This clone has a single count. The chain links TRBV27 to TRBJ2-7; 10 bases line up with TRBD1. Germline V gives CDR1 MNHEY, CDR2 SMNVEV (reference sequence). The CDR3 sequence is 14 residues long. The V segment lost 5 bases and the J segment 3 bases; nucleotides outside the gene matches: 4. The CDR3 loop reads CASSNRDRGYEQYF. The CDR3 nucleotides are TGTGCCAGCAGTAACCGGGACAGGGGCTACGAGCAGTACTTC.

This sequence joins TRBV4-1 and TRBJ1-2; possibly TRBD1 for D (6 bases). Trimming removed 1 base at V and 0 bases at J, with 9 bases between. The CDR3 has 15 amino acids. CDR1 and CDR2 from the germline V gene are MGHRA and YSYEKL. The chain's CDR3 is CASSQGDKPNYGYTF. In DNA form, the CDR3 reads TGCGCCAGCAGCCAAGGGGACAAACCTAACTATGGCTACACCTTC.

The chain combines TRBV6-1 with TRBJ1-4, with TRBD1 as a possible D gene (6 bases). This CDR3 has 14 amino acids. CDR1 is MNHNS, CDR2 SASEGT, per germline. Between the trimmed V and J ends, which lost 9 bases and 3 bases, there was a span of 14 bases. The CDR3 DNA is TGTGCCAGTCAACTACAGGGAGCTAATGAAAAACTGTTTTTT. It yields the protein CASQLQGANEKLFF.

This chain joins TRBV2 and TRBJ1-2, with D uncertain. Germline-derived CDR1 and CDR2 are SNHLY and FYNNEI. V shed 2 bases and J shed 1 base, with 5 bases lying between them. The CDR3 is made up of 13 amino acids. The CDR3 DNA follows: TGTGCCAGCAGTGAACACGGTAACTATGGCTACACCTTC. This gives the protein CASSEHGNYGYTF.

The chain combines TRBV5-1 with TRBJ1-2; 9 nucleotides line up with TRBD1. Germline assignment: CDR1 SGHRS and CDR2 YFSETQ. The trim removed 3 bases at V and 2 bases at J, leaving 2 bases unmatched. The CDR3 totals 14 residues. CDR3 sequence (DNA): TGCGCCAGCAGCTGGGGACAGGGAAACTATGGCTACACCTTC. This translates into CASSWGQGNYGYTF.

The chain is built from TRBV6-5 and TRBJ1-5; TRBD1 agrees at 9 bases. The germline CDR1 and CDR2 sequences are MNHEY and SVGAGI. The CDR3 covers 16 residues. The V and J ends lost 4 bases and 5 bases, in that order; junction bases with no gene match: 9. Here the CDR3 DNA reads TGTGCCAGCAGTTCGTCCGGGACAGGGTTTTATCAGCCCCAGCATTTT. Amino acids: CASSSSGTGFYQPQHF.

This chain links TRBV28 with TRBJ1-1; tentatively, D is TRBD1 (5 bases). The CDR3 runs to 14 residues. Deletions cut 6 bases from V and 3 bases from J, with 14 bases between. The germline CDR1 and CDR2 sequences are MDHEN and SYDVKM. The CDR3 DNA reads TGTGCCAGCAGCCCTGTAGTAGGGGACACTGAAGCTTTCTTT. This gives the protein CASSPVVGDTEAFF.